This T cell receptor (beta chain) was documented in a study of blood T cell repertoires in COVID-19. Measured with immunoSEQ multiplex PCR; TCRdb has only the in-frame clones, and not every one. Of approximately 120,000 clones in the sample, roughly 75% are singletons; the top ten hold about 4.5%. The CDR3 runs 14 residues. V shed 3 bases and J 4 bases; nucleotides not matched to a gene: 5. Germline V gives CDR1 PRHDT, CDR2 FYEKMQ (reference sequence). The clonotype originates from a human donor in a cohort sampled during active or convalescent COVID-19. The material sequenced was peripheral blood. This chain connects TRBV13 to TRBJ2-7, with TRBD1 identical over 8 bases. DNA of the CDR3: TGTGCCAGCAGCTTTTCAGGGGGCGGGTACGAGCAGTACTTC. Translation gives CASSFSGGGYEQYF.